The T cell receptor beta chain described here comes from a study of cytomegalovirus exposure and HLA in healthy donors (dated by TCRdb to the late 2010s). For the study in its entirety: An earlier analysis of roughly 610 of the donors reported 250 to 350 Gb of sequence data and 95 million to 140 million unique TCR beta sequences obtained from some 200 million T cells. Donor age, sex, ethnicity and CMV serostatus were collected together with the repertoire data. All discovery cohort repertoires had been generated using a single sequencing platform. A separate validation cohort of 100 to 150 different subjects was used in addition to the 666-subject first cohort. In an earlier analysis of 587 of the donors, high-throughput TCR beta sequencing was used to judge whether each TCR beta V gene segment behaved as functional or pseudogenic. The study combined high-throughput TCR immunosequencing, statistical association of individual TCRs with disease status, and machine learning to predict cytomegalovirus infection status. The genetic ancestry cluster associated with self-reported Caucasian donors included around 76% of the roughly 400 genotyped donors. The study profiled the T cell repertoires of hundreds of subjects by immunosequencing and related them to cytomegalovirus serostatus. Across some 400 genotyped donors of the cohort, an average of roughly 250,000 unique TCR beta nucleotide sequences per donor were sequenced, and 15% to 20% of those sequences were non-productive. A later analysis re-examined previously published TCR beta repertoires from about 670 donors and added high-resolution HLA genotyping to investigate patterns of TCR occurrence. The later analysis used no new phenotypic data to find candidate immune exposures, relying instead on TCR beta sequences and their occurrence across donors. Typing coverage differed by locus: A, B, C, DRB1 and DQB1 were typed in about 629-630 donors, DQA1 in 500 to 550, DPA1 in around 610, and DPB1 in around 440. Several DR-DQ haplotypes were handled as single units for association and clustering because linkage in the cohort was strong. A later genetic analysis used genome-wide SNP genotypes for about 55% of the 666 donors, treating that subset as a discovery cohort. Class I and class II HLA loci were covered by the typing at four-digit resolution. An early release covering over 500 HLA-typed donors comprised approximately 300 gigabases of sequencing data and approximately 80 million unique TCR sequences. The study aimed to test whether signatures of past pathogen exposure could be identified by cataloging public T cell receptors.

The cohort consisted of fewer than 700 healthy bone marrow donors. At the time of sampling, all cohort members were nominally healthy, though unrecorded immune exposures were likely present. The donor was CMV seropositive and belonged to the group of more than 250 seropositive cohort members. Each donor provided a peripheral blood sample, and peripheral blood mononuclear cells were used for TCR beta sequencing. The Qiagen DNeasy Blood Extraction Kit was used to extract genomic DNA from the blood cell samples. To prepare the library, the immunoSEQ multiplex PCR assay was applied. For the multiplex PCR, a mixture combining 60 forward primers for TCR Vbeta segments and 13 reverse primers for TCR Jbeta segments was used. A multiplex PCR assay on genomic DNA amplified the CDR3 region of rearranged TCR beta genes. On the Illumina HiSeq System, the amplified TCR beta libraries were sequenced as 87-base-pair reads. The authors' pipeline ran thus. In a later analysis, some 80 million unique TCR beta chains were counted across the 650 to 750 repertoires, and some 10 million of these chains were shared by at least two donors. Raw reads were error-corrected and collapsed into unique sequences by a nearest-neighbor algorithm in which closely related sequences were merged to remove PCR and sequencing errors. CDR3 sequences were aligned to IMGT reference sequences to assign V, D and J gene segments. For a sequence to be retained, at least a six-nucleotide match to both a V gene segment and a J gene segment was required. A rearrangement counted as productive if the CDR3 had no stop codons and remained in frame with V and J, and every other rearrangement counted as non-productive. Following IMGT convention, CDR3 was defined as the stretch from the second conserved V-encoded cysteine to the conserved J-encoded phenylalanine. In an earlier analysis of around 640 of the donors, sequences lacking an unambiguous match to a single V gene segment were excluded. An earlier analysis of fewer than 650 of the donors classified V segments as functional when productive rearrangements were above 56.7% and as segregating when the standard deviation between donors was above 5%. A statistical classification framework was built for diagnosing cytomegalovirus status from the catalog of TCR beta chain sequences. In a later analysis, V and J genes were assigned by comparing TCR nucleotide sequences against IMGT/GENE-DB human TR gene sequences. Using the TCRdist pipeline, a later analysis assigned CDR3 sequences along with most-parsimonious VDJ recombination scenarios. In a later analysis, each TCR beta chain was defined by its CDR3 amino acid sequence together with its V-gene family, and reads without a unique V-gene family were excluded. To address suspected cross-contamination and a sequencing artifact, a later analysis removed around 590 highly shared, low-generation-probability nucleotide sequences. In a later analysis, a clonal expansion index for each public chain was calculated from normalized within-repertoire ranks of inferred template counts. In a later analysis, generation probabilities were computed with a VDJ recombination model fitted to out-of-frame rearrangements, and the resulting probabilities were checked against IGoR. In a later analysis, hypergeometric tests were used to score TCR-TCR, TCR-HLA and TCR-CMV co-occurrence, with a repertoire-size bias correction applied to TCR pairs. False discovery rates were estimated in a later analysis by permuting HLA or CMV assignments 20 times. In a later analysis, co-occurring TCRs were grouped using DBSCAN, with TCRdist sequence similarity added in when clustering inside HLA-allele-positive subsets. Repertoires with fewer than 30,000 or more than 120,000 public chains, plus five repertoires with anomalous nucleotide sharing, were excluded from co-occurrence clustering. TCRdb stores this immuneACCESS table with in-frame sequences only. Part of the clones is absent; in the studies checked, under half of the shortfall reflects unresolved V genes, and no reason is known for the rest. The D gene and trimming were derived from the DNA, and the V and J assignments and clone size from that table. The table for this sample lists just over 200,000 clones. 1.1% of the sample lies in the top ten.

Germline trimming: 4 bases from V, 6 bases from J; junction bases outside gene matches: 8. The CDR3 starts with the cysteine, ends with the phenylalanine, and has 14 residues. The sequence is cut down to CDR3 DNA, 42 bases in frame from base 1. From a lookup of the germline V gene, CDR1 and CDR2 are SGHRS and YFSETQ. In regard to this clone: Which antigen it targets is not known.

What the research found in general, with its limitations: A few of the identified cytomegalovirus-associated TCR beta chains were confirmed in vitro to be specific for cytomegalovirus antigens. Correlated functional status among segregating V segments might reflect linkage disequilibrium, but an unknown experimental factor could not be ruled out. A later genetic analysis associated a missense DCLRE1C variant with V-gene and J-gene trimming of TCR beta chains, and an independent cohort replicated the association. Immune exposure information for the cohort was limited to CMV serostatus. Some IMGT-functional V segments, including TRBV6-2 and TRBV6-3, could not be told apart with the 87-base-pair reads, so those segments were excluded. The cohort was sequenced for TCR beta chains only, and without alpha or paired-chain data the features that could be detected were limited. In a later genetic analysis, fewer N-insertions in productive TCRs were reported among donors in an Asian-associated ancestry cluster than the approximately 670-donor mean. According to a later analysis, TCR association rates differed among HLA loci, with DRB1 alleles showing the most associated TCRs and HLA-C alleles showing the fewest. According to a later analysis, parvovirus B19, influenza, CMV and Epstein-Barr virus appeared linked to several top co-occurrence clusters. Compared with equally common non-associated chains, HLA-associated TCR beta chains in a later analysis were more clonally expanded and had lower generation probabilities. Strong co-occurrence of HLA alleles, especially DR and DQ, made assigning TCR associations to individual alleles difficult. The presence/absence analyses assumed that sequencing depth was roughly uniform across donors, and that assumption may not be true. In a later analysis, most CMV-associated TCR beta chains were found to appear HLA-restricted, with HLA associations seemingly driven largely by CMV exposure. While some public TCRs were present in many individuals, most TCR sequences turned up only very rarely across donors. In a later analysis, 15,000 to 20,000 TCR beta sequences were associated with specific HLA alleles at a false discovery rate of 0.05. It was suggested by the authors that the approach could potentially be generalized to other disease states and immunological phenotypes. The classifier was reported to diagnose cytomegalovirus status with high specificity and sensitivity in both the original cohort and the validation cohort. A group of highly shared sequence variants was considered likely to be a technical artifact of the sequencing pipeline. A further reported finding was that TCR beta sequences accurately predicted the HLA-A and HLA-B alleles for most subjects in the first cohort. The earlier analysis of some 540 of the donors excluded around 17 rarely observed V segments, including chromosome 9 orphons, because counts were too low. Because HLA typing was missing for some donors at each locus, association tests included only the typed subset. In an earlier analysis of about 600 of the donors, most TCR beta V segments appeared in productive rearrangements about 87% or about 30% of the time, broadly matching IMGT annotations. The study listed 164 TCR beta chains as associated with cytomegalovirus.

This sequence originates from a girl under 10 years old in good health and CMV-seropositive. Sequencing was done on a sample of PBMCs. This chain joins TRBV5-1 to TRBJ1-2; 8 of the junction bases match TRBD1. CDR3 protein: CASSPTGQGDGYTF. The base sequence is TGCGCCAGCAGCCCCACCGGACAGGGCGATGGCTACACCTTC.